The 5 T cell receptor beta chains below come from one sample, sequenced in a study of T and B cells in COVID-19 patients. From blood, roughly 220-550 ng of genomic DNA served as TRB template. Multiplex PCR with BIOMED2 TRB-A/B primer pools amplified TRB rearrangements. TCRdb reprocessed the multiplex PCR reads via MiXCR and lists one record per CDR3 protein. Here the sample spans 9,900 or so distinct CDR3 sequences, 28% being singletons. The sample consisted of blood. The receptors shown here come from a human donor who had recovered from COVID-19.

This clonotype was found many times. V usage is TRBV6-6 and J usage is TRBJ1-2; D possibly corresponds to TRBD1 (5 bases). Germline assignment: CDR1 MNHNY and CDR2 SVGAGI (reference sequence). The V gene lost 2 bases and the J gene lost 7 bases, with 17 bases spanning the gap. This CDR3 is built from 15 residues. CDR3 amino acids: CASSYNTPGKGGYTF. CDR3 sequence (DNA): TGTGCCAGCAGTTACAATACTCCAGGGAAGGGTGGCTACACCTTC.

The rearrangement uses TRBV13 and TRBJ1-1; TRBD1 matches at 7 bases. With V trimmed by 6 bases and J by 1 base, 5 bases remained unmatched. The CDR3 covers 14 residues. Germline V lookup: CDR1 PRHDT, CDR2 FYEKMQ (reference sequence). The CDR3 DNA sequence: TGTGCCAGCAGTTACCGGGACAGGAACACTGAAGCTTTCTTT. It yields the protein CASSYRDRNTEAFF.

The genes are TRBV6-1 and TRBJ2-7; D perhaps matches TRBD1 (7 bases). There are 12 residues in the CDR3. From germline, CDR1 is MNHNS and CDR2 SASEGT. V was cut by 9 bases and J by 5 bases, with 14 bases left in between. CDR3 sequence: CASQGGTDEQYF. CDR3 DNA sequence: TGTGCCAGTCAGGGGGGAACGGACGAGCAGTACTTC.

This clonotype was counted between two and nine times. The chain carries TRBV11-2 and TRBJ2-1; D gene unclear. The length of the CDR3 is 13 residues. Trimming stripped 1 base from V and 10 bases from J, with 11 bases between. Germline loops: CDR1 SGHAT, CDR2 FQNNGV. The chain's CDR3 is CASSLGAKGEQFF. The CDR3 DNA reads TGTGCCAGCAGCTTAGGAGCGAAAGGGGAGCAGTTCTTC.

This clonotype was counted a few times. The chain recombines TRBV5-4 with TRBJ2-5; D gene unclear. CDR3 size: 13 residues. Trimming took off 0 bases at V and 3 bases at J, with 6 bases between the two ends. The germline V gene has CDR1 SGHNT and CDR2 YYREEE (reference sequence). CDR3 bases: TGTGCCAGCAGCTTGGAGTGGGAAGAGACCCAGTACTTC. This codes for CASSLEWEETQYF.